This entry lists 25 T cell receptor beta chains sequenced from one sample in a study of radiotherapy plus CTLA-4 blockade in lung cancer. Method: immunoSEQ multiplex PCR; TCRdb's copy keeps in-frame clones and lacks some. The sample has about 76,000 clones, about 84% seen once; the top ten hold approximately 0.8%. Source: peripheral blood, taken from a patient treated with radiotherapy plus ipilimumab. The receptors were sampled from a human donor with non-small cell lung cancer who had stable disease on radiotherapy plus ipilimumab.

The chain links TRBV9 to TRBJ2-1, with TRBD1 as a possible D gene (5 bases). Trimming removed 3 bases at V and 10 bases at J, with 17 bases between. Germline loops: CDR1 SGDLS, CDR2 YYNGEE. The CDR3 extends over 14 amino acids. The CDR3: CASSDPPGSDEQFF. The CDR3 bases are TGTGCCAGCAGCGACCCCCCAGGGTCAGACGAGCAGTTCTTC.

The chain carries TRBV5-1 and TRBJ2-1; either TRBD1 or TRBD2 may fit D (5 bases each). This CDR3 spans 14 amino acids. V was clipped by 0 bases and J by 8 bases, with 12 bases between them. Germline CDR1 is SGHRS and CDR2 is YFSETQ. The CDR3 coding sequence is TGCGCCAGCAGCTTGGCGGGGCCCCGGGATGAGCAGTTCTTC. This codes for CASSLAGPRDEQFF.

The chain has TRBV19 and TRBJ2-5, with a possible D match to TRBD2 (5 bases). CDR1 and CDR2 from the germline V gene are LNHDA and SQIVND (reference sequence). This CDR3 has 13 residues. V lost 3 bases, J lost 5 bases, and 10 bases lay in between. The CDR3 is CASSIYSAETQYF. The CDR3 nucleotides read TGTGCCAGTAGTATTTATAGCGCGGAGACCCAGTACTTC.

CDR3 in DNA: TGTGCCAGCAGCTTAGGCCGACACGGGGGGGCCATTGAGCAGTTCTTC. Its protein product is CASSLGRHGGAIEQFF. This chain uses TRBV11-2 with TRBJ2-1; 8 bases match TRBD2. The CDR3 contains 16 residues. CDR1 SGHAT and CDR2 FQNNGV come from the germline V gene. J lost 9 bases, V lost 1 base, and 11 bases had no gene match.

CDR3 sequence reads: CASSLVVENTEAFF. The DNA for the CDR3 is TGTGCCAGCAGCTTGGTAGTGGAGAACACTGAAGCTTTCTTT. The genes are TRBV5-4 and TRBJ1-1; no definite D call. CDR3 length: 14 residues. The V gene's germline CDR1 is SGHNT and CDR2 YYREEE (reference sequence). With 0 bases removed from V and 1 base from J, the gap between germline ends came to 7 bases.

This clone was observed a handful of times. The chain employs TRBV11-1 and TRBJ2-2; 7 nucleotides agree with TRBD2. After removal of 5 bases from V and 6 bases from J, the junction contained 12 bases not matched to a gene. The length of the CDR3 is 16 residues. Germline V gene lookup returns CDR1 SGHAT and CDR2 FQDESV (reference sequence). CDR3 coding DNA: TGTGCCAGCAGCGAACTAGCGCTTGTAAACGCCGGGGAGCTGTTTTTT. Residues: CASSELALVNAGELFF.

J is TRBJ1-6 and V is TRBV28; D call uncertain. This CDR3 is built from 15 residues. Germline assignment: CDR1 MDHEN and CDR2 SYDVKM. Trimming took off 6 bases at V and 6 bases at J, with 15 bases between the two ends. The CDR3 bases are TGTGCCAGCAGCCTACCAGGTTCGCGTAATTCACCCCTCCACTTT. It is translated as CASSLPGSRNSPLHF.

The chain couples TRBV6-1 to TRBJ2-5; D possibly uses TRBD1 or TRBD2 (6 bases each). The DNA end lines up better with TRBJ2-7; the J call may be wrong. CDR1 is MNHNS and CDR2 is SASEGT in the germline V gene. The CDR3 is made up of 15 amino acids. CDR3 nucleotides: TGTGCCAGCAGTCGTCCCGAGGGGGGCTCCTACGAGCAGTACTTC. It yields the protein CASSRPEGGSYEQYF.

This rearrangement joins TRBV19 to TRBJ2-1, with 10 nucleotides matching TRBD2. Unmatched junction bases numbered 7, after V lost 3 bases and J lost 8 bases. Germline V gives CDR1 LNHDA, CDR2 SQIVND (reference sequence). The CDR3 is 15 residues long. CDR3 nucleotide sequence: TGTGCCAGTAGTATTGCCAGCGGGGGGGCGTATGAGCAGTTCTTC. Protein product: CASSIASGGAYEQFF.

The V gene is TRBV30, the J gene TRBJ2-3; TRBD2 matches 7 bases. With V trimmed by 5 bases and J by 5 bases, 10 bases remained unmatched. This CDR3 region has 14 residues. Per the germline V gene, CDR1 is GTSNPN and CDR2 is SVGIG (reference sequence). CDR3 in amino acids: CAWGTGGRIDTQYF. Here the CDR3 DNA reads TGTGCCTGGGGGACCGGCGGGAGAATAGATACGCAGTATTTT.

This clone was picked up a small number of times. This rearrangement joins TRBV5-6 to TRBJ2-1, with D maybe TRBD2 (5 bases). From germline, CDR1 is SGHDT and CDR2 YYEEEE. This CDR3 region has 11 residues. Trimming left V 4 bases short and J 10 bases short, with 9 bases between. For the CDR3, the DNA is TGTGCCAGCAGCCTAGGCGGGGAGCAGTTCTTC. Its protein product is CASSLGGEQFF. The full variable domain, rest sourced from reference TRBV5-6 and TRBJ2-1, is DAGVTQSPTHLIKTRGQQVTLRCSPKSGHDTVSWYQQALGQGPQFIFQYYEEEERQRGNFPDRFSGHQFPNYSSELNVNALLLGDSALYLCASSLGGEQFFGPGTRLTVL.

The rearrangement joins TRBV19 to TRBJ1-2; 11 nucleotides agree with TRBD1. V dropped 9 bases and J dropped 2; count of bases not matched to a gene: 8. The V gene's germline CDR1 is LNHDA and CDR2 SQIVND (reference sequence). CDR3 length: 15 amino acids. The CDR3 protein is CASTGDRGTNYGYTF. For the CDR3, the DNA is TGTGCCAGCACCGGGGACAGGGGGACGAACTATGGCTACACCTTC.

In its sample, this clone was seen once. The rearrangement uses TRBV4-2 and TRBJ2-1, with D perhaps assigned TRBD1 or TRBD2 (5 bases each). The CDR3 consists of 14 residues. V lost 0 bases to trimming and J lost 8 bases, with 11 bases between them. Germline loops: CDR1 LGHNA, CDR2 YNFKEQ. The CDR3 bases are TGTGCCAGCAGCCAAGAGGGGGTGGCTTATGAGCAGTTCTTC. It translates to CASSQEGVAYEQFF.

The chain recombines TRBV6-6 with TRBJ2-7; 13 nucleotides agree with TRBD2. The V gene end was trimmed by 5 bases and the J gene end by 4 bases; junction bases not matched to a gene: 2. From germline, CDR1 is MNHNY and CDR2 SVGAGI (reference sequence). There are 14 residues in the CDR3. The CDR3 nucleotides are TGTGCCAGCAGTACGGGACTAGCGGGGTACGAGCAGTACTTC. The encoded protein is CASSTGLAGYEQYF.

The chain has TRBV7-6 and TRBJ2-7; D unclear. The V gene's germline CDR1 is SGHVS and CDR2 FNYEAQ. Trimming cost V 1 base and J 2 bases, with 12 bases left between them. The CDR3 contains 15 residues. Written as DNA, the CDR3 is TGTGCCAGCAGCTTAGGGGCAGGTTACCCCTACGAGCAGTACTTC. Its translation: CASSLGAGYPYEQYF. The whole variable domain, filled in from reference TRBV7-6 and TRBJ2-7, reads GAGVSQSPRYKVTKRGQDVALRCDPISGHVSLYWYRQALGQGPEFLTYFNYEAQQDKSGLPNDRFSAERPEGSISTLTIQRTEQRDSAMYRCASSLGAGYPYEQYFGPGTRLTVT.

The gene calls are TRBV28 and TRBJ1-2, with 11 bases matching TRBD1. Germline lookup yields CDR1 MDHEN and CDR2 SYDVKM. Losses at the gene ends were 4 bases for V and 4 bases for J; bases not matched to a gene: 5. The CDR3 has 15 residues. The CDR3 spells CASSYPGQGGYGYTF. The DNA for the CDR3 is TGTGCCAGCAGTTACCCGGGACAGGGGGGCTATGGCTACACCTTC.

The chain uses TRBV27 and TRBJ2-7; 11 nucleotides match TRBD1. This CDR3 spans 14 amino acids. Trimming cost V 6 bases and J 2 bases; bases outside gene matches: 3. Germline V gives CDR1 MNHEY, CDR2 SMNVEV (reference sequence). In DNA, the CDR3 is TGTGCCAGCAGAGCGGGACAGGGGGCCTACGAGCAGTACTTC. This translates into CASRAGQGAYEQYF.

Points on this clone: One end of the junction does not line up with germline, which may come from a read error. The genes are TRBV9 and TRBJ2-7; either TRBD1 or TRBD2 may supply D (5 bases each). Per germline, CDR1 SGDLS and CDR2 YYNGEE. The CDR3 has 15 amino acids. The CDR3 DNA follows: TGTGCCAGCAGCGTCGGGACCTCGGGCTCCTCCGAGCAGTACTTC. Translated, it gives CASSVGTSGSSEQYF.

The chain combines TRBV7-7 with TRBJ2-5; 9 bases match TRBD2. The CDR3 extends over 15 amino acids. The junction had 5 bases not matched to a gene; V was cut back by 1 base and J by 5 bases. Germline V lookup: CDR1 SSHAT, CDR2 FNYEAQ (reference sequence). The CDR3 bases are TGTGCCAGCAGCTTAGGGGGTAGCGGGGGCGAGACCCAGTACTTC. Translation: CASSLGGSGGETQYF.

The V gene is TRBV2, the J gene TRBJ2-7; 9 nucleotides match TRBD1. Per germline, CDR1 SNHLY and CDR2 FYNNEI. With V trimmed by 4 bases and J by 6 bases, 10 bases remained unmatched. The length of the CDR3 is 15 residues. The CDR3 region is CASSVSAGQGPEQYF. The CDR3 bases are TGTGCCAGCAGTGTCTCGGCGGGACAGGGCCCCGAGCAGTACTTC.

The CDR3 nucleotides are TGTGCCAGCAGCCCATCCCGGGGGGCGTCGGGCGAGCAGTACTTC. Translated, it gives CASSPSRGASGEQYF. The chain uses TRBV7-6 and TRBJ2-7; possibly TRBD2 for D (7 bases). V was trimmed by 5 bases and J by 6 bases, leaving 20 bases between them. This CDR3 has 15 amino acids. Germline assignment: CDR1 SGHVS and CDR2 FNYEAQ.

The CDR3 region is CASSQSYVLGGDEKLFF. DNA for the CDR3: TGCGCCAGCAGTCAATCTTACGTTTTGGGGGGGGATGAAAAACTGTTTTTT. The chain links TRBV23-1 to TRBJ1-4, with TRBD1 as a possible D gene (5 bases). TRBV23-1 is treated as an ORF (open reading frame) with a function not yet certain. Deletions cut 0 bases from V and 6 bases from J, with 17 bases between. The CDR3 extends over 17 amino acids.

The chain couples TRBV2 to TRBJ2-2, with 14 bases aligning to TRBD2. This CDR3 is 16 amino acids long. Germline assignment: CDR1 SNHLY and CDR2 FYNNEI. After removal of 4 bases from V and 5 bases from J, the junction contained 3 bases not matched to a gene. This chain's CDR3 is CASSGLAGGRTGELFF. The CDR3 region has the DNA TGTGCCAGCAGTGGACTAGCGGGAGGGAGGACCGGGGAGCTGTTTTTT.

The sample holds a few counts of this clone. The gene calls are TRBV5-1 and TRBJ1-5, with TRBD1 matching over 9 bases. From germline, CDR1 is SGHRS and CDR2 YFSETQ. The trim removed 2 bases at V and 5 bases at J, leaving 5 bases unmatched. The CDR3 runs to 15 residues. CDR3 nucleotide sequence: TGCGCCAGCAGCTTCCGGGACAGGGAGGATCAGCCCCAGCATTTT. Translating it yields CASSFRDREDQPQHF.

This chain joins TRBV5-1 and TRBJ2-1; D ambiguous. Germline values: CDR1 SGHRS, CDR2 YFSETQ. This CDR3 has 15 amino acids. V was clipped by 0 bases and J by 5 bases, with 12 bases between them. The CDR3 DNA sequence: TGCGCCAGCAGCTTGGACACGCGAAAAAACAATGAGCAGTTCTTC. It yields the protein CASSLDTRKNNEQFF. Looking up the rest from reference TRBV5-1 and TRBJ2-1 gives the full variable domain: KAGVTQTPRYLIKTRGQQVTLSCSPISGHRSVSWYQQTPGQGLQFLFEYFSETQRNKGNFPGRFSGRQFSNSRSEMNVSTLELGDSALYLCASSLDTRKNNEQFFGPGTRLTVL.